This T cell receptor (beta chain) is from a study of OX40 agonist ivuxolimab in advanced cancers. Study overall: Ivuxolimab was delivered to patients intravenously every 2 weeks at doses spanning 0.01 to 10 mg/kg. Melanoma, hepatocellular carcinoma, head and neck or renal cell cancer occurred in dose-escalation patients. Study-wide results and caveats: Certain nonresponding patients likewise had low normalized T-cell clonal expansion. Mean expanded clone counts were higher in CD8+ than CD4+ T cells.

A note on this clone: Its antigen is not identified.

Per the germline V gene, CDR1 is SGHDT and CDR2 is YYEEEE. V was clipped by 1 base and J by 2 bases; unmatched bases: 12. The CDR3 is 18 amino acids. Using immunoSEQ multiplex PCR, the repertoire was profiled, and TCRdb retains in-frame clones only, with some absent. The data hold about 73,000 clones, with 80% to 90% observed a single time. The specimen was CD4+ or CD8+ T cells sorted from blood, collected in a trial of the OX40 agonist ivuxolimab. This chain connects TRBV5-6 to TRBJ2-5; 9 bases agree with TRBD2. The TCR comes from an adult with an advanced solid tumor such as melanoma, head and neck, liver or kidney cancer. The CDR3 bases are TGTGCCAGCAGCTTGTGGATAGCGGGAGCTCAAACTCAAGAGACCCAGTACTTC. This translates into CASSLWIAGAQTQETQYF. Together with reference TRBV5-6 and TRBJ2-5, the CDR3 gives the full variable domain: DAGVTQSPTHLIKTRGQQVTLRCSPKSGHDTVSWYQQALGQGPQFIFQYYEEEERQRGNFPDRFSGHQFPNYSSELNVNALLLGDSALYLCASSLWIAGAQTQETQYFGPGTRLLVL.